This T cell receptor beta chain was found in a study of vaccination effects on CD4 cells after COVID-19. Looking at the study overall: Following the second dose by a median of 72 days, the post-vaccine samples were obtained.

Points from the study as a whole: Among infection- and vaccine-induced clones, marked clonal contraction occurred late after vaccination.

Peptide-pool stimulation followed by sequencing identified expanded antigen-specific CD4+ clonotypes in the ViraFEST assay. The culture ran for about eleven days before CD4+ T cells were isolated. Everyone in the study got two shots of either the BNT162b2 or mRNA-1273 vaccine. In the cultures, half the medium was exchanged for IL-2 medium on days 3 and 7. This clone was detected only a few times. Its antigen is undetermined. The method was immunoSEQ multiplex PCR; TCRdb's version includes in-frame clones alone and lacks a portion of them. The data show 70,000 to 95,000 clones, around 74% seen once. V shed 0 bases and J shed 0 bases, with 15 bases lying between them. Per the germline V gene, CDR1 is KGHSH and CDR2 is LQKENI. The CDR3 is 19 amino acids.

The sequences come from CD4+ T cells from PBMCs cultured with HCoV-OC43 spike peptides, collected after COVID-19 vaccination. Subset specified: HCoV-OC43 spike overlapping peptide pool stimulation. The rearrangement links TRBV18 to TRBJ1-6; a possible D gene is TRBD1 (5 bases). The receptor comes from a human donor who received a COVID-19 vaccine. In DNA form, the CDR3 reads TGTGCCAGCTCACCACCACAAGGGACTGCGAGCTCCTATAATTCACCCCTCCACTTT. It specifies CASSPPQGTASSYNSPLHF.